This T cell receptor beta chain came from a study of identical twins. Whole-study results and caveats: Abundant beta clonotypes from cord blood bore fewer insertions; memory repertoires lacked this pattern.

From the 5' RACE reads, TCRdb called clonotypes with MiXCR, one entry per CDR3 protein. The sample contains 350,000 to 400,000 distinct CDR3 sequences, roughly 10% of which appear only once. A remark on this clonotype: What it binds is not known.

The V gene lost 3 bases and the J gene lost 5 bases, with 14 bases spanning the gap. Germline lookup yields CDR1 MNHNS and CDR2 SASEGT. The CDR3 sequence is 14 residues long. This TCR was recovered from a woman aged 45-65 years in good health. Sequenced material: naive T cells sorted from blood. The rearrangement links TRBV6-1 to TRBJ2-7; possible D gene TRBD1, 6 bases. The CDR3: CASSDTGSRHEQYF. The CDR3 DNA follows: TGTGCCAGCAGTGACACAGGGAGTCGTCACGAGCAGTACTTC.